The TCR beta chain under discussion was sequenced for a study of PD-L1 blockade in urothelial cancer (dated by TCRdb to the late 2010s). Background for the entire study: Therapy was started around 2014 for all patients, and atezolizumab 1,200 mg was administered intravenously every 3 weeks. About 85% of the roughly 29 patients were males with bladder-origin urothelial cancer, and about 65% of the 29 reported a prior smoking history. Patients had an ECOG performance status of 0 or 1 and had received between 0 and 3 prior chemotherapy regimens. Blood samples were analyzed at two time points: 3 weeks after treatment start (second dose) and 6 weeks after treatment start. Blood samples yielded a median of 141,255 T cells and tens of thousands of unique TCRs, with median clonality 0.080. The study was an exploratory multi-omic analysis of somatic, immune and clinical correlates of response to PD-L1 blockade with atezolizumab in urothelial cancer. Pretreatment tumor samples, along with matched peripheral blood serially collected before and after atezolizumab treatment, were subjected to TCR sequencing. Durable clinical benefit meant progression-free survival longer than 6 months, and TCR features were also tested against progression-free and overall survival. In the same patients, pretreatment tumors underwent whole exome sequencing and RNA sequencing in addition to TCR sequencing. Durable clinical benefit was achieved by nine patients and was not achieved by 20 patients. Pretreatment blood TCR-seq was available for fewer than 30 patients, at least one posttreatment blood collection was obtained for 25 or so patients, and tumor TCR-seq was available for 25 or so patients.

This clone was observed a few times. Which antigen it targets is not known. No quality values exist for individual bases; no much larger clone is one base distant. A total of under 30 patients with locally advanced or metastatic urothelial carcinoma, treated at Memorial Sloan Kettering on a trial protocol, made up the cohort. Peripheral blood mononuclear cells were collected pretreatment and during treatment, at between 1 and 8 total time points per patient. The Qiagen DNeasy Blood extraction kit was used to purify genomic DNA from total PBMCs and tumor samples. PBMCs were collected pretreatment and during treatment, and were isolated and stored as previously described. Findings and caveats that apply to the study as a whole: At 3 weeks after the start of treatment, tumor-associated TCR clones in peripheral blood had expanded more in patients with durable benefit (n ≈ 22, p = 0.022). A pretreatment peripheral blood TCR clonality below the median was linked to improved progression-free and overall survival. Because the sample size was small (n of about 29) and many of the analyses were exploratory, the results are meant to be hypothesis-generating.

Synthetic TCR analog templates were spiked into each PCR to estimate absolute template abundance from read counts. Using the immunoSEQ assay, TCRbeta CDR3 regions were amplified from genomic DNA with bias-controlled V and J gene primers. Sequencing of rearranged TCRbeta segments was performed at approximately 20X coverage. The authors processed their data as follows. Sequencing errors were corrected by clustering and CDR3s were annotated against IMGT to assign V, D and J genes. Downstream analyses used only productive TCRbeta rearrangements, leaving out any out-of-frame or stop-codon sequences. Clonality was calculated as one minus the Shannon entropy normalized by the log of the number of unique productive sequences. Clones differing between time points or between blood and tumor were identified by Fisher's exact test with Benjamini-Hochberg correction at adjusted p below 0.01. TCRdb took this table from immuneACCESS and kept in-frame rearrangements with V and J called. Such tables lack part of the clones; where checked against another copy, unresolved V genes explain under half of the gap, and the rest is unexplained. V, J and clone size are taken as reported in that table, and D and trimming were inferred from the DNA itself. This sample gives roughly 100,000 clones in total; about 85% of them show up just once. The ten biggest clones cover around 2.4% of the sample.

CDR1 is given as MNHNS and CDR2 as SASEGT, both from the germline V gene. The germline V end is reduced by 6 bases and the J end by 0 bases; junction bases left unmatched: 5. The CDR3 measures 14 amino acids from cysteine to phenylalanine. The read is trimmed to its CDR3 DNA, 42 bases read in frame from base 1. This sequence originates from a man in his fifties with urothelial cancer. The chain was built from TRBV6-1 and TRBJ2-7; 7 nucleotides in the junction match TRBD1. Sequenced here: PBMCs, sampled around atezolizumab (anti-PD-L1) treatment. CDR3 reads: CASRRQGSSYEQYF. The DNA sequence is TGTGCCAGCAGAAGACAGGGTTCCTCCTACGAGCAGTACTTC.